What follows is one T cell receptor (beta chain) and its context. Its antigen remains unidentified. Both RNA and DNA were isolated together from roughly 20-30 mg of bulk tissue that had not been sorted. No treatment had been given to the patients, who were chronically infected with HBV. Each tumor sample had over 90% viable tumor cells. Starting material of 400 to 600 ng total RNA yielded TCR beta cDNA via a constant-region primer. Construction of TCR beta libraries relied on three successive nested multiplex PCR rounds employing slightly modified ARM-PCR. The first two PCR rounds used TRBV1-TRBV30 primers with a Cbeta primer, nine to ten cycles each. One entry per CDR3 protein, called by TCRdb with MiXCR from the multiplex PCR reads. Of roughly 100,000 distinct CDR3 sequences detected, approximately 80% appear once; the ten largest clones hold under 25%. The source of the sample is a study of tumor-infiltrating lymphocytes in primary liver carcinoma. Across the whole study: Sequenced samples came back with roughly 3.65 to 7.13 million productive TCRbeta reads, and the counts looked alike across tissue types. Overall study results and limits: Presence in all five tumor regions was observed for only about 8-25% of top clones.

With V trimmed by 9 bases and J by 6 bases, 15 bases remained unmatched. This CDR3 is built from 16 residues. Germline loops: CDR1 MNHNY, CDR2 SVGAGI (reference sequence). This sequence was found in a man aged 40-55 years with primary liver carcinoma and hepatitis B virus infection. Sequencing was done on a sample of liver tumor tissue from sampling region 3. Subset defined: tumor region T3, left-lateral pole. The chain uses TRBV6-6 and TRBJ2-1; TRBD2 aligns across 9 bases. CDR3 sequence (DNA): TGTGCCAGGACTCCGACCACAGCGGGAGGCGGCAATGAGCAGTTCTTC. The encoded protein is CARTPTTAGGGNEQFF.